This T cell receptor (beta chain) appears in the sequencing data of a study of blood T cells in healthy people across ages. The study's findings and limits: Donor CMV status was unknown, possibly confounding expanded clonotype changes. Per-million-T-cell TCR beta diversity fell roughly linearly with age.

Through a sample-barcoded 5' primer and a J-beta primer mix, a second PCR was run for roughly 6 to 11 cycles. TCRdb re-called the 5' RACE reads through MiXCR, storing one row per CDR3 protein. In the table there are about 1.4 million distinct CDR3 sequences, around 59% of which are singletons. The CDR3 spans 13 residues. Trimming took 7 bases from V and 3 from J, leaving 12 bases between them. Germline V gene lookup returns CDR1 SGDLS and CDR2 YYNGEE. Remarks on this clonotype: Its antigen is currently unknown.

V and J are TRBV9 and TRBJ2-3; the D is unclear. Sequencing input: blood. The clonotype was recovered from a young man in good health. The CDR3 region is CASCPETTDTQYF. The CDR3 bases are TGTGCCAGCTGCCCGGAGACAACAGATACGCAGTATTTT.